Sequencing of this T cell receptor beta chain was carried out in a study of OX40 agonist ivuxolimab in advanced cancers. A note on the overall study: Ivuxolimab, which targeted the costimulatory receptor OX40 (CD134), was an agonistic, fully human IgG2 monoclonal antibody. Intravenous ivuxolimab was administered to patients every 2 weeks at six dose levels: 0.01, 0.1, 0.3, 1.5, 3 and 10 mg/kg. Of the roughly 51 dose-escalation patients, hepatocellular carcinoma was present in about 20, melanoma in around 15, renal cell carcinoma in 9 and head and neck cancer in 9. In the dose-escalation cohort, approximately 82% of patients were male, and the mean age was approximately 60 years, with a range of about 23 to 90. Patients were allowed to have had prior anti-PD-1, anti-PD-L1 or anti-CTLA-4 therapy, and around two fifths of the dose-escalation patients had been treated with checkpoint inhibitors. Three dose-escalation patients achieved partial responses, one with hepatocellular carcinoma and two with cutaneous melanoma. The purpose of peripheral TCRbeta sequencing was to test whether ivuxolimab changed TCR sequence diversity and led to clonal T-cell expansion. The paper covers the monotherapy dose-escalation part of the phase I ivuxolimab trial, which included N ≈ 57 patients. Study-wide findings and limitations: The antigen specificity of the peripheral T cells that underwent clonal expansion was not determined. In the 0.1-3.0 mg/kg groups, partial responders were among the patients with the lowest normalized peripheral clonal expansion, particularly in CD8+ T cells. After ivuxolimab, more expanded clones were found on average in CD8+ T cells than in CD4+ T cells. Clonal expansion of both CD4+ and CD8+ blood T cells was observed from baseline to week 6 at doses 0.1 to 3.0 mg/kg. Low levels of normalized T-cell clonal expansion were also shown by some nonresponding patients.

The trial excluded patients who had a history of autoimmune disease or were on systemic immunosuppression. Peripheral blood for TCR sequencing was drawn from every dose cohort at baseline, at cycle 4 day 1 and at cycle 7 day 1. Samples were obtained from an open-label, multicenter, first-in-human phase I dose-escalation trial of ivuxolimab. Adults with locally advanced or metastatic melanoma, renal cell, hepatocellular, or head and neck squamous cell carcinoma were enrolled in the trial. Before TCR sequencing, CD4+ T cells and CD8+ T cells were sorted from peripheral blood as separate populations. Comment on this clone: Its target antigen remains unknown. No base-level quality is on record; no much larger clone is a single base apart.

CDR1 and CDR2, per the germline V gene, are SGHDT and YYEEEE. The CDR3 measures 15 amino acids from cysteine to phenylalanine. Only CDR3 DNA remains: 45 bases, in frame from the first base. V is trimmed back by 4 bases and J by 3 bases, and the junction contains 2 bases that no gene match accounts for. To sequence the TCRbeta CDR3 region, genomic DNA was isolated from the sorted cells. TCRbeta CDR3 regions were sequenced using the immunoSEQ Assay. TCRdb re-hosts the immuneACCESS table, in-frame sequences only. Its copies lack some clones; in the studies checked, an unresolved V gene accounts for under half of them, and the cause for the rest is not known. The sample contains 20,000 to 25,000 clones, approximately 83% of them found a single time. The ten top clones hold about 18% of the sample.

The sample was CD4+ or CD8+ T cells sorted from blood, taken in a trial of the OX40 agonist ivuxolimab. The clonotype comes from an adult with an advanced solid tumor such as melanoma, head and neck, liver or kidney cancer. The chain links TRBV5-6 with TRBJ2-2; TRBD2 agrees with 11 junctional bases. The CDR3 protein is CASSETSGDTGELFF. The nucleotide sequence is given as TGTGCCAGCAGCGAGACTAGCGGGGACACCGGGGAGCTGTTTTTT.